The sequence of this T cell receptor beta chain was determined in a study of shared clonotypes between healthy human individuals (TCRdb year 2020). Describing the broader study: Three men and two women, aged 18 to 49 years, made up the cohort. To estimate repertoire size and how much clonotype sharing occurs between individuals, the study deeply sequenced the blood TCR repertoires of five healthy adults. Per donor, three plates each were used for CD4 naive and CD4 memory, two for CD8 naive, and one for CD8 memory. To increase sequencing depth and limit assay-specific biases, TCR repertoire library preparation and sequencing were carried out by different laboratories using diverse techniques. Each donor's leukapheresis produced roughly between about 0.9 and 9.5 billion PBMCs.

Of note for this clone: This clone's antigen is unknown. Within one base of it there is no much larger clone, and no base qualities were kept. Different DNA sequences within this sample yield the same CDR3.

Using the deep immunoSEQ assay, TCR CDR3 regions were amplified from genomic DNA by multiplex PCR. Genomic DNA extracted from each cell subset was distributed evenly over all wells of several immunoSEQ 96-well plates, and each plate served as one replicate. For sorted subsets, each replicate PCR was loaded with 150 to 250 ng genomic DNA, equivalent to about 30,000 T cell genomes. Purified libraries were quantified with a Qubit 3.0 fluorometer, sized on a Bioanalyzer 2100, and re-quantified with the KAPA Library Quantification kit. Each immunoSEQ 96-well plate was sequenced on its own single-read 150-cycle Illumina NextSeq 550 flow cell. The study's processing was this. Because the immunoSEQ output included only junctional sequences and no quality scores, the filtering could not be the same as the filtering used for full-length reads. To assign V/J genes and CDR3, sequences were annotated against IMGT germline references using PyIR, a Python wrapper for IgBLAST v1.9. Reads were removed for weak V/J assignments (E-value above 1e-6), missing CDR3, stop codons, out-of-frame junctions, or ambiguous translated residues. V3J clonotypes were defined as sequences sharing the same inferred V gene, J gene, and CDR3 amino acid sequence. Percentage overlap between repertoires was computed as shared unique clonotypes divided by the size of the smaller repertoire. Repertoire richness was assessed with RTK rarefaction, the Chao1 estimator, and Recon v2.1 estimates of unobserved clonotypes. Generation probabilities for all TCRbeta clonotypes obtained by the gDNA method from a handful of donors were computed using OLGA. TCRdb mirrors the immuneACCESS table, restricted to in-frame sequences. Some clones are absent from its copies; in checked studies, under half trace to an unresolved V gene, and the reason for the others is unknown. That table supplies the V and J calls and clone size; D and trimming were determined from the DNA. Counted in this sample were some 2,000,000 clones; 90% to 95% of them appeared once. 0.1% to 0.15% of the sample belongs to the ten largest clones.

From the germline V gene, CDR1 is MDHEN and CDR2 is SYDVKM. Including the terminal cysteine and phenylalanine, the CDR3 comprises 14 residues. This entry keeps only the CDR3 DNA: 42 bases, framed from base 1. Trimming leaves V shorter by 5 bases and J shorter by 5 bases, with the junction holding 6 bases beyond the gene matches. Donors were healthy HIV-negative adults with no recently reported acute infections or vaccinations. Every donor was a Caucasian adult residing in Nashville, Tennessee, USA. CD4+ T cells were enriched through magnetic negative selection, after which naive cells were positively selected on CD45RA and the remaining negative fraction served as the memory subset. After blood collection by leukapheresis, PBMCs were isolated using Ficoll-Histopaque density gradient centrifugation and then cryopreserved in the vapor phase of liquid nitrogen. Analytical flow cytometry was used to check the purity and quantity of each magnetically sorted T cell population. Genomic DNA was isolated from every sorted fraction and measured by UV absorbance on a Nanodrop 2000c.

Broad study findings and their caveats: Even with the large sequencing depth, rarefaction of the sorted-subset datasets indicated that sequencing was incomplete. Based on pairwise subsampling, the degree of clonotype sharing among donors was expected to be affected by sequencing depth. Because the study included a small number of donors, the genetic and exposure-history diversity represented was limited. Only blood was sampled, and tissue TCR repertoires likely differ from those in blood. Compared with non-shared clonotypes, clonotypes shared by all four sorted-subset donors had higher generation probabilities. When four donors were compared, the shared fraction of clonotypes was about 5.4% for naive CD4, roughly 3.3% for naive CD8, more than 2% for memory CD4, and 0.4% for memory CD8. Larger estimated clonotype richness was generally found for naive subsets than for memory subsets.

The sequenced sample consisted of naive CD4+ T cells sorted from blood. The label giving this sample's cell subset or site can be read as: CD45RA+ positively selected. In this chain, TRBV28 is recombined with TRBJ1-2, with 9 central nucleotides matching TRBD1. The source is a young man in good health. The CDR3 corresponds to CASSLSTGGYGYTF. The DNA reads TGTGCCAGCAGTCTTTCGACAGGGGGATATGGCTACACCTTC.